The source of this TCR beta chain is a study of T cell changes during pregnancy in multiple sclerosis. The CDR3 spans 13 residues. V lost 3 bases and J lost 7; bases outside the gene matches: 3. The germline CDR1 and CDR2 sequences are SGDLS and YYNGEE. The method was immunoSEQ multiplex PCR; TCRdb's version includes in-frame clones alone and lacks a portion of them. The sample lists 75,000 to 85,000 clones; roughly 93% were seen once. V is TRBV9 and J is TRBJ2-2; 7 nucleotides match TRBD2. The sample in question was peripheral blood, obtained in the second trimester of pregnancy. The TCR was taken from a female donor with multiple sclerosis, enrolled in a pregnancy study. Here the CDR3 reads CASSETSSGELFF. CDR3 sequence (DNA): TGTGCCAGCAGCGAGACTAGCAGCGGGGAGCTGTTTTTT.